These 3 T cell receptor beta chains originate from one sample sequenced in a study of OX40 agonist ivuxolimab in advanced cancers. This table comes from immunoSEQ multiplex PCR, and its TCRdb copy is limited to in-frame clones, with some not included. The table lists 60,000 to 65,000 clones, approximately 80% of them singletons. This specimen consisted of CD4+ or CD8+ T cells sorted from blood, obtained in a trial of the OX40 agonist ivuxolimab. The receptors originated from an adult with an advanced solid tumor such as melanoma, head and neck, liver or kidney cancer.

The count of this clone is one. An end of the junction does not agree with germline; a read error may underlie this. This sequence joins TRBV7-7 and TRBJ2-3, with 7 nucleotides matching TRBD2. This CDR3 region has 14 residues. CDR1 is SSHAT, CDR2 FNYEAQ, per germline (reference sequence). The CDR3 nucleotides are TGTGCTAGCAGCTTAAATAGCGGGTTGGATACGCAGTATTTT. Its protein is CASSLNSGLDTQYF.

This clone was picked up one time. The chain is built from TRBV5-1 and TRBJ1-1, with D hard to call. This CDR3 has 14 amino acids. CDR1 is SGHRS and CDR2 is YFSETQ in the germline V gene. With 1 base removed from V and 3 bases from J, the gap between germline ends came to 10 bases. This chain's CDR3 is CASSLLEEHTEAFF. CDR3 DNA: TGCGCCAGCAGCTTGCTTGAGGAGCACACTGAAGCTTTCTTT. The variable domain in full, completed from reference TRBV5-1 and TRBJ1-1, reads KAGVTQTPRYLIKTRGQQVTLSCSPISGHRSVSWYQQTPGQGLQFLFEYFSETQRNKGNFPGRFSGRQFSNSRSEMNVSTLELGDSALYLCASSLLEEHTEAFFGQGTRLTVV.

V usage is TRBV18 and J usage is TRBJ2-7; D is perhaps TRBD1 or TRBD2 (5 bases each). Germline V gives CDR1 KGHSH, CDR2 LQKENI. With 4 bases removed from V and 4 bases from J, the gap between germline ends came to 17 bases. The CDR3 runs 15 residues. The DNA of the CDR3 is TGTGCCAGCTCACAAGCAGCAGGGAGTAGGTACGAGCAGTACGTC. Translated, it gives CASSQAAGSRYEQYV.